This T cell receptor beta chain was recorded in a study of human T cells and chemical hapten exposure. This clonotype was seen at least ten times. This sample's time point: pre-sensitization, week 0. Treatment here: therapeutic diphenylcyclopropenone sensitization with weekly scalp DPC. Non-pregnant alopecia patients aged 18 to 70, suitable for DPC therapy. It was unfractionated whole blood from which total RNA was extracted. V was pared by 6 bases and J by 0 bases, with 14 bases between. The CDR3 extends over 15 amino acids. In germline, CDR1 is MNHEY, CDR2 SMNVEV (reference sequence). TCRdb processed the RACE reads anew with MiXCR; each CDR3 protein has one entry. The data contain about 68,000 distinct CDR3 sequences, about a tenth of them seen just once; the ten biggest clones take up about 5%.

This receptor was obtained from a woman between 50 and 59 years old with alopecia areata. Some clones in this sample may be carry-over from other donors' samples. Source: whole blood, taken in connection with sensitization to the hapten diphenylcyclopropenone (DPC). This sequence joins TRBV27 and TRBJ1-1; tentative D call: TRBD1 (5 bases). CDR3 protein: CASRNRDLMNTEAFF. The CDR3, as DNA: TGTGCCAGCAGGAACCGGGACTTGATGAACACTGAAGCTTTCTTT.